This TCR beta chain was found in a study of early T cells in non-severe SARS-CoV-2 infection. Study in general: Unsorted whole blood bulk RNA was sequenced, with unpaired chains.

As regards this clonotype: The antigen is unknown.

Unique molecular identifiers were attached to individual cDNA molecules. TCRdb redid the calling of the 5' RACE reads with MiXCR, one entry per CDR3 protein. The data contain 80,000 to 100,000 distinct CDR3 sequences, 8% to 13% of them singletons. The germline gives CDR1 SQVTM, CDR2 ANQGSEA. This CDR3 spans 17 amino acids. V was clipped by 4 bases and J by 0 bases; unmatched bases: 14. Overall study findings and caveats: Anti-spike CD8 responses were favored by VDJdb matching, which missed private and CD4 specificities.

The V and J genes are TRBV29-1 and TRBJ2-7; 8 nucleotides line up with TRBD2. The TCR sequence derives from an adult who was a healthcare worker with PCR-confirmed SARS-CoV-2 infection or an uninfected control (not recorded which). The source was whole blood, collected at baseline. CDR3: CSVVPARGGPSSYEQYF. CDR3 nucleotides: TGCAGCGTTGTGCCCGCCCGGGGGGGACCGAGCTCCTACGAGCAGTACTTC.